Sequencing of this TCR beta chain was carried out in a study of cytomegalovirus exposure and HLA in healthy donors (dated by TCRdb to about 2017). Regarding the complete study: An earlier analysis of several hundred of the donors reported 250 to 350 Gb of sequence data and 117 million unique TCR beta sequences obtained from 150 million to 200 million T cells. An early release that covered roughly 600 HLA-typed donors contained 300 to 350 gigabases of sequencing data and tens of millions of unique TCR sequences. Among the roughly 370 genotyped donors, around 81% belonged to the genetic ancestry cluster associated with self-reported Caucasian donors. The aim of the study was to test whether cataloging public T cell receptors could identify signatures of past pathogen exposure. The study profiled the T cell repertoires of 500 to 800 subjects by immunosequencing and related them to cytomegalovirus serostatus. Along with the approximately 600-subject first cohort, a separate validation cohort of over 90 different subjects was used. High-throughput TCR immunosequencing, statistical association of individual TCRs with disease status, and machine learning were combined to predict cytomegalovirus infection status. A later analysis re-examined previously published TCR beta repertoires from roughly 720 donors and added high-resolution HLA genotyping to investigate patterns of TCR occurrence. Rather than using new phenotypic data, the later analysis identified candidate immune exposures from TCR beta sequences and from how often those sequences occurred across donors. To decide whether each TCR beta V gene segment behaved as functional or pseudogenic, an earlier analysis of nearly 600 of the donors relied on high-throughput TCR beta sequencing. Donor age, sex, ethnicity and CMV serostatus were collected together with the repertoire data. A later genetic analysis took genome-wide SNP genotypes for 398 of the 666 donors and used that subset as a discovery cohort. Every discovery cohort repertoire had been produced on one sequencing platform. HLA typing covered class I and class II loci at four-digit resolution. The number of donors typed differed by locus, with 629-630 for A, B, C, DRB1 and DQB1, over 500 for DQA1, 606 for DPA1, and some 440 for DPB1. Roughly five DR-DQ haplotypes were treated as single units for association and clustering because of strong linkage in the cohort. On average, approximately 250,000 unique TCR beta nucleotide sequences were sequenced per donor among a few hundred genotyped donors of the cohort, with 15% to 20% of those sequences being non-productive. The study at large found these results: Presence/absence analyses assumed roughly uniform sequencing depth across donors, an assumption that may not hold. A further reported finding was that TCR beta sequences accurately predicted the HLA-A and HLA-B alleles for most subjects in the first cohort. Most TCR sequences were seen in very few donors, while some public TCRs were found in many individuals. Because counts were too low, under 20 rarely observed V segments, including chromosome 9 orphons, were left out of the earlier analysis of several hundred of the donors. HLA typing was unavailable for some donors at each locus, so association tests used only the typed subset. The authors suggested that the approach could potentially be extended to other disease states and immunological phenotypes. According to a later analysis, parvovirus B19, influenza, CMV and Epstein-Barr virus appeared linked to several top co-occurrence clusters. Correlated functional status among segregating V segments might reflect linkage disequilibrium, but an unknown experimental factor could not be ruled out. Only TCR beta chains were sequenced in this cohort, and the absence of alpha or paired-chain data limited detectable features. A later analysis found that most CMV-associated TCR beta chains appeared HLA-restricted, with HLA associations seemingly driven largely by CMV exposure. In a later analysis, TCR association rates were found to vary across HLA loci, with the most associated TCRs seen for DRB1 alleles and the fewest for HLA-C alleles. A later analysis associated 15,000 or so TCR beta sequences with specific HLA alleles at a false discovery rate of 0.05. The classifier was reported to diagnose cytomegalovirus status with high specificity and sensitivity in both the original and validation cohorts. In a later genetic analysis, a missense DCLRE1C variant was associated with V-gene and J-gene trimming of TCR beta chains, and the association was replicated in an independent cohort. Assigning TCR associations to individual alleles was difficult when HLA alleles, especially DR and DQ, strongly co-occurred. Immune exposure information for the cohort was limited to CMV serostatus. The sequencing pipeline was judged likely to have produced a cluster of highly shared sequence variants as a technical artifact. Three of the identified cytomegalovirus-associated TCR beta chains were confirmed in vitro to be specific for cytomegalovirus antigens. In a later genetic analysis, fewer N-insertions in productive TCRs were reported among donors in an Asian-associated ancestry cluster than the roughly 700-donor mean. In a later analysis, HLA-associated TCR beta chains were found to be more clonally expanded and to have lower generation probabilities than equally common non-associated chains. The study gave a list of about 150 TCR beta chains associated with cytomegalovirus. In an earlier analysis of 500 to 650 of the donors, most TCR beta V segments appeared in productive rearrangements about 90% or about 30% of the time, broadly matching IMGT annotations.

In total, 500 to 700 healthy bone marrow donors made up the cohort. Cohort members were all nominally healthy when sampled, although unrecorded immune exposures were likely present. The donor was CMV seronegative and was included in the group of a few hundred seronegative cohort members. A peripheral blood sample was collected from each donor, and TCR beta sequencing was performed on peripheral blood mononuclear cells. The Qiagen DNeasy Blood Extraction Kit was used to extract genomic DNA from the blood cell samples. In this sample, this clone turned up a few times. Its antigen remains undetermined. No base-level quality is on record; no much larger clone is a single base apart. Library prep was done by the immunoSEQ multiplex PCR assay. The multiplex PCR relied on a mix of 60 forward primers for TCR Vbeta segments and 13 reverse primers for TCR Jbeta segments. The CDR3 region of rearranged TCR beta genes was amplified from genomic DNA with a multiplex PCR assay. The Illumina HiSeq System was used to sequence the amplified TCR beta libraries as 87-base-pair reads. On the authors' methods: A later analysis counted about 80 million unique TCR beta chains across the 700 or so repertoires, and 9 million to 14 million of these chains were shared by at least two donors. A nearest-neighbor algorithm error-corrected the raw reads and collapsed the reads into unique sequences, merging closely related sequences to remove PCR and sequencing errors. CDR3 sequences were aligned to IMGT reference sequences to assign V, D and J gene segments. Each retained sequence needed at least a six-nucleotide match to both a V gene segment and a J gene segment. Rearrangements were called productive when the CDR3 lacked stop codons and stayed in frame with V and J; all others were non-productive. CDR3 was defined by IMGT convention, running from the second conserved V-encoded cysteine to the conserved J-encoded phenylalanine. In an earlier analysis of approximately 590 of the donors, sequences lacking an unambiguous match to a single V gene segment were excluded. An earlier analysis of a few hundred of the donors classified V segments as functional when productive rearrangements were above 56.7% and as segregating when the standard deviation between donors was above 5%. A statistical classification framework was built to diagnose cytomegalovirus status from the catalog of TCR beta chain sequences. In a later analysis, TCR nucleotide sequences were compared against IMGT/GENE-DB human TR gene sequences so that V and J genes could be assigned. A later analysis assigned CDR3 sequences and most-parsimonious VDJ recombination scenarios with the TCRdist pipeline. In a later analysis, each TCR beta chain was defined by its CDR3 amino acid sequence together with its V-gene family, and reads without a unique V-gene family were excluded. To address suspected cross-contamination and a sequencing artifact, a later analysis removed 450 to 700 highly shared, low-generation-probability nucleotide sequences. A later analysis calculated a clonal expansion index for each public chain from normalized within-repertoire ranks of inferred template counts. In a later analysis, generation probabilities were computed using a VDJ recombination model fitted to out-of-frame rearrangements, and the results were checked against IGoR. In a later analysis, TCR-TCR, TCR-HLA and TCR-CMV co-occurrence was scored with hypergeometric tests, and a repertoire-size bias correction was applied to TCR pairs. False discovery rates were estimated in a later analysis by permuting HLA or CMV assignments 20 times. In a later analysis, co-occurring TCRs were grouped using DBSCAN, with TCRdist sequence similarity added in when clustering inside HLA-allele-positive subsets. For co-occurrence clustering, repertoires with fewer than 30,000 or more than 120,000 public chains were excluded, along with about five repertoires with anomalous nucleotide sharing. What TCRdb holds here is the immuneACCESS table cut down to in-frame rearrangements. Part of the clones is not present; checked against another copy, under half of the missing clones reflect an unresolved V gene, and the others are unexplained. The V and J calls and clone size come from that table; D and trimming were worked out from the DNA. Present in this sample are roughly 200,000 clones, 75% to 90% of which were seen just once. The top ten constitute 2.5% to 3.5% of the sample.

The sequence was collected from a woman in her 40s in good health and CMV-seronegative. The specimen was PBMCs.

The base sequence is TGTGCCAGCAGTGACGGGACTAGCGGCAACAATGAGCAGTTCTTC. Protein translation: CASSDGTSGNNEQFF. The chain employs TRBV6-1 and TRBJ2-1; 11 middle bases align to TRBD2. Germline trimming: 3 bases from V, 5 bases from J; junction bases outside gene matches: 3. According to the germline V gene, CDR1 reads MNHNS and CDR2 reads SASEGT. From the cysteine through the phenylalanine, the CDR3 covers 15 amino acids. CDR3 DNA only is kept here, 45 bases in frame from base 1.